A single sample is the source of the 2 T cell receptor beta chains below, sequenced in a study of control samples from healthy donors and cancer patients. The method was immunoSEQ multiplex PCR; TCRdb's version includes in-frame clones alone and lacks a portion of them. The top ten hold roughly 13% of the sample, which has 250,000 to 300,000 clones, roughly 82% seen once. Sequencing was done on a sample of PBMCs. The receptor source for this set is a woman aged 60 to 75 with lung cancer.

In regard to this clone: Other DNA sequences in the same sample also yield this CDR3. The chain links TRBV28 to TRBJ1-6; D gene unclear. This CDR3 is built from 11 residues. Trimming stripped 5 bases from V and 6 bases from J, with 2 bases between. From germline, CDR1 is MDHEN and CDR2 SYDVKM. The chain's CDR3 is CASSLNSPLHF. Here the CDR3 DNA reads TGTGCCAGCAGTCTTAATTCACCCCTCCACTTT.

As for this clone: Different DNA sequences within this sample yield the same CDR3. The CDR3 nucleotides are TGTGCCAGCAGCCAAGGACAGGGGGACACTGAAGCTTTCTTT. Translating it yields CASSQGQGDTEAFF. The chain joins TRBV3-1 (or the pseudogene TRBV3-2) to TRBJ1-1; TRBD1 aligns across 9 bases. Germline values: CDR1 LGHDT, CDR2 YNNKEL (reference sequence). This CDR3 contains 14 residues. J lost 3 bases, V lost 1 base, and 0 bases had no gene match.